This TCR beta chain was identified during a study of Tregs in tolerant kidney transplant recipients. Study-level findings and limits: Validation in larger populations is needed because few patients were studied.

Clones were read by immunoSEQ multiplex PCR, and TCRdb kept only the in-frame ones, dropping some. The table has approximately 260,000 clones, 80% to 85% seen once. Note on this clone: The antigen remains unidentified.

This CDR3 region has 17 residues. Germline V gene lookup returns CDR1 LNHDA and CDR2 SQIVND (reference sequence). J gave up 4 bases and V 3 bases, and 11 bases lay outside the gene matches. Unstimulated Tregs (CD4+CD25+CD127-) and CD4+CD25- non-Tregs were sorted from PBMCs. This sequence originates from a human donor in good health. This chain joins TRBV19 and TRBJ2-5; 10 positions agree with TRBD1. Sequencing input: CD4+ T cells from blood. CDR3 loop: CASSMRPDRGRGETQYF. Written as DNA, the CDR3 is TGTGCCAGTAGTATGAGGCCCGACAGGGGGCGAGGAGAGACCCAGTACTTC. Supplemented by reference TRBV19 and TRBJ2-5, the full variable domain reads DGGITQSPKYLFRKEGQNVTLSCEQNLNHDAMYWYRQDPGQGLRLIYYSQIVNDFQKGDIAEGYSVSREKKESFPLTVTSAQKNPTAFYLCASSMRPDRGRGETQYFGPGTRLLVL.